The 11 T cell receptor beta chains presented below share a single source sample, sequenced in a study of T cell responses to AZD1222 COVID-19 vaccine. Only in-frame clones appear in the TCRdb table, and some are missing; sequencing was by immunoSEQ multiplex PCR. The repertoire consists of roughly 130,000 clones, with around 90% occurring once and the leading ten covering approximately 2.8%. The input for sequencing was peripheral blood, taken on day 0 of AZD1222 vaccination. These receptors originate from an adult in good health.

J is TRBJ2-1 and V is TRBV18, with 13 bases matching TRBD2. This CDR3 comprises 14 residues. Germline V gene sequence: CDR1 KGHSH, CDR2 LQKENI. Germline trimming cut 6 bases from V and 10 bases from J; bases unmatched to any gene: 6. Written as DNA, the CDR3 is TGTGCCAGCTCCTCCGGACTAGCGGGAGTCGAGCAGTTCTTC. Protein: CASSSGLAGVEQFF.

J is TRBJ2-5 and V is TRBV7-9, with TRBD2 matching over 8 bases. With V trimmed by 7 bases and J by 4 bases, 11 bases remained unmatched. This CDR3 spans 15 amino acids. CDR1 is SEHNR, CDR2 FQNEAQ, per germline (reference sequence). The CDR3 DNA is TGTGCCAGCATCGACGGGGGGGTGGTAGGAGAGACCCAGTACTTC. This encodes CASIDGGVVGETQYF.

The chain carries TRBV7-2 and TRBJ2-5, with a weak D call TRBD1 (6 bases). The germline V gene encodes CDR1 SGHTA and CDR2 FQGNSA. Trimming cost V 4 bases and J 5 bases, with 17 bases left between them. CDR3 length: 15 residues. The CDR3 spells CASSYHTGRGETQYF. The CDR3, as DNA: TGTGCCAGCAGCTACCACACAGGGCGCGGGGAGACCCAGTACTTC.

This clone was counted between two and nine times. This CDR3 reads CASSLLDYGYTF. CDR3 nucleotides: TGTGCCAGCAGCTTACTGGACTATGGCTACACCTTC. This chain joins TRBV7-9 and TRBJ1-2; D is ambiguous. CDR1 and CDR2 (germline): SEHNR, FQNEAQ (reference sequence). Deletions cut 2 bases from V and 3 bases from J, with 4 bases between. The CDR3 spans 12 residues. Combining the CDR3 with reference TRBV7-9 and TRBJ1-2 gives the whole variable domain DTGVSQNPRHKITKRGQNVTFRCDPISEHNRLYWYRQTLGQGPEFLTYFQNEAQLEKSRLLSDRFSAERPKGSFSTLEIQRTEQGDSAMYLCASSLLDYGYTFGSGTRLTVV.

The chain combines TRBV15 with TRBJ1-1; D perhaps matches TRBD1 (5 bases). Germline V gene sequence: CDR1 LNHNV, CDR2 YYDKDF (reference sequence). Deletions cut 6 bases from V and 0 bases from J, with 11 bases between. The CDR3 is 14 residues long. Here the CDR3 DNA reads TGTGCCACCAGGAGGGGTTTGATGAACACTGAAGCTTTCTTT. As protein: CATRRGLMNTEAFF.

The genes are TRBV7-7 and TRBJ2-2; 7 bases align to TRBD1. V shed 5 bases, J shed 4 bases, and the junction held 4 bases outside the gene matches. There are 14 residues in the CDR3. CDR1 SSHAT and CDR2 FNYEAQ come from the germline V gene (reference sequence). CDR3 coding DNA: TGTGCCAGCAGCCCCAGGACAGGCACCGGGGAGCTGTTTTTT. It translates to CASSPRTGTGELFF.

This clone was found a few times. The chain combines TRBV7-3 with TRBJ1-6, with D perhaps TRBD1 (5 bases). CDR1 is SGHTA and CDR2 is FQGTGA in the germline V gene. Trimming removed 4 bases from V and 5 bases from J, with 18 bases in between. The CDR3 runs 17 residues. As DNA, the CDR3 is TGTGCCAGCAGCTACCCGACAGATCTCGTACATAATTCACCCCTCCACTTT. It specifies CASSYPTDLVHNSPLHF. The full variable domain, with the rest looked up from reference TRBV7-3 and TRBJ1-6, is GAGVSQTPSNKVTEKGKYVELRCDPISGHTALYWYRQSLGQGPEFLIYFQGTGAADDSGLPNDRFFAVRPEGSVSTLKIQRTERGDSAVYLCASSYPTDLVHNSPLHFGNGTRLTVT.

The CDR3 reads CASSLLGQGWEMEQYF. The CDR3, as DNA: TGTGCCAGCAGCTTACTCGGGCAGGGGTGGGAAATGGAGCAGTACTTC. The J gene is TRBJ2-7, the V gene TRBV7-8; D possibly corresponds to TRBD1 (6 bases). The germline gives CDR1 SGHVS, CDR2 FQNEAQ. The CDR3 runs 16 residues. V lost 2 bases and J lost 7, with 21 bases in between.

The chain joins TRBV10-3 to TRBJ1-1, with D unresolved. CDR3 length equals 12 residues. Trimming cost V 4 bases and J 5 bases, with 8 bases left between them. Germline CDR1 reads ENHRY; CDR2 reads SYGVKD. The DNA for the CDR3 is TGTGCCATCAGTGGTGCGGAGACTGAAGCTTTCTTT. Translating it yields CAISGAETEAFF.

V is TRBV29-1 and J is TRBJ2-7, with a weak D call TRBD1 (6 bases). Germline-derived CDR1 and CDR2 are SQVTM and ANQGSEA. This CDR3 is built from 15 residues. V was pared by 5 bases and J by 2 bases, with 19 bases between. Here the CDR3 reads CSVSGGQSRTYEQYF. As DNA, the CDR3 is TGCAGCGTTTCCGGAGGACAGTCCAGAACCTACGAGCAGTACTTC.

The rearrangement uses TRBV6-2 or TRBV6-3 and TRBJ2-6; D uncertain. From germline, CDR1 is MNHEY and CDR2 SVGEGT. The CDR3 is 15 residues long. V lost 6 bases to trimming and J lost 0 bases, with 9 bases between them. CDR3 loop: CASSPQFSGANVLTF. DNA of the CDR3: TGTGCCAGCAGCCCACAGTTCTCTGGGGCCAACGTCCTGACTTTC.